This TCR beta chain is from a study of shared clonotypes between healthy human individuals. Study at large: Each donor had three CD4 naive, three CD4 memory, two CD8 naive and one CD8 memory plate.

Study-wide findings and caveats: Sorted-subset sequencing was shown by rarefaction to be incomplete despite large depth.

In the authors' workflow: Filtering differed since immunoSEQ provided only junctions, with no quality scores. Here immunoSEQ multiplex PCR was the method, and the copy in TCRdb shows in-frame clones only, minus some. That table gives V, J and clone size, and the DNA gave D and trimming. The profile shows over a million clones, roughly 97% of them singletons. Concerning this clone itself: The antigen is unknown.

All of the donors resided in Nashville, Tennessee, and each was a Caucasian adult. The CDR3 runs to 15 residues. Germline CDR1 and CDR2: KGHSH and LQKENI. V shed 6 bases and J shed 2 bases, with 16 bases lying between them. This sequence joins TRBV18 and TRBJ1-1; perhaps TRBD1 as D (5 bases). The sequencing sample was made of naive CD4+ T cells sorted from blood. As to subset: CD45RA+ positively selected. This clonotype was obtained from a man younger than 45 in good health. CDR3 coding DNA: TGTGCCAGCTCCCCGGGGGGTCCCGGAAACACTGAAGCTTTCTTT. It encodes CASSPGGPGNTEAFF.